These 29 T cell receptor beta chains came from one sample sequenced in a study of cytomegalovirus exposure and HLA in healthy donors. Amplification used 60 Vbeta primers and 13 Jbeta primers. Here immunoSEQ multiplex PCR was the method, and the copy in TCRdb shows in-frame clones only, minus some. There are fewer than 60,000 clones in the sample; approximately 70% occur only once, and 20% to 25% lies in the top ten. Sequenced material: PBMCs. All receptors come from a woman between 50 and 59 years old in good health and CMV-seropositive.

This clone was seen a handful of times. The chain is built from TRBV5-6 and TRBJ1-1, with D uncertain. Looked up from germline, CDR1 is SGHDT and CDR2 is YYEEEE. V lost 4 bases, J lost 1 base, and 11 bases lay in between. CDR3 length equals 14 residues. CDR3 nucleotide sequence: TGTGCCAGCAGCCCCGGAGACCAGAACACTGAAGCTTTCTTT. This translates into CASSPGDQNTEAFF.

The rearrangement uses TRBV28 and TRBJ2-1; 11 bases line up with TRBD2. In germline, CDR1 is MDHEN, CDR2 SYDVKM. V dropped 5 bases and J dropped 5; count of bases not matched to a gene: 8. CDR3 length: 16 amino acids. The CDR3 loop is CASSQFSGGAHNEQFF. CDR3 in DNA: TGTGCCAGCAGTCAATTTAGCGGGGGGGCCCACAATGAGCAGTTCTTC. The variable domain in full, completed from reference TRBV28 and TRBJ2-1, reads DVKVTQSSRYLVKRTGEKVFLECVQDMDHENMFWYRQDPGLGLRLIYFSYDVKMKEKGDIPEGYSVSREKKERFSLILESASTNQTSMYLCASSQFSGGAHNEQFFGPGTRLTVL.

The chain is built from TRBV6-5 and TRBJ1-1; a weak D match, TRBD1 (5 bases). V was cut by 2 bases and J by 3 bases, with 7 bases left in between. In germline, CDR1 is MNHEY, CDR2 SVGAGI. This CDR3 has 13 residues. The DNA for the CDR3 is TGTGCCAGCAGTTACCGGGGGGACACTGAAGCTTTCTTT. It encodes CASSYRGDTEAFF.

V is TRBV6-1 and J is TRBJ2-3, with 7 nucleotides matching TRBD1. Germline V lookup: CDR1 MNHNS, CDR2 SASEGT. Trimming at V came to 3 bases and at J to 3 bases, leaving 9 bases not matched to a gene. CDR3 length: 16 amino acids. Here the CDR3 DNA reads TGTGCCAGCAGTGAGAGTATAGGGGGCGCGACAGATACGCAGTATTTT. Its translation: CASSESIGGATDTQYF.

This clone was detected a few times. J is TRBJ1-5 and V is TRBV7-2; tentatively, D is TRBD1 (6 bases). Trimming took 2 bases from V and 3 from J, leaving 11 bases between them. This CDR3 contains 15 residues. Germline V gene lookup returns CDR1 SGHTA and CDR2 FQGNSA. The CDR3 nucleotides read TGTGCCAGCAGCTTAACTGACAGGAACAATCAGCCCCAGCATTTT. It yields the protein CASSLTDRNNQPQHF.

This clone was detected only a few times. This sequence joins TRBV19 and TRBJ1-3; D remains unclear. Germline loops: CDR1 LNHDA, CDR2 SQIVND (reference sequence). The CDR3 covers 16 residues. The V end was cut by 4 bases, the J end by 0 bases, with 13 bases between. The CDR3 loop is CASSTQATFSGNTIYF. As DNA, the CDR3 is TGTGCCAGTAGTACCCAGGCGACGTTCTCTGGAAACACCATATATTTT.

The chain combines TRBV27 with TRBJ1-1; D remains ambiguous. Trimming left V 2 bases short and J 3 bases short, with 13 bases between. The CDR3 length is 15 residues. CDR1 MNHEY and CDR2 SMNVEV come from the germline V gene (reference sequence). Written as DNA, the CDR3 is TGTGCCAGCAGTTTAATTTCAGGTGGTGACACTGAAGCTTTCTTT. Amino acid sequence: CASSLISGGDTEAFF.

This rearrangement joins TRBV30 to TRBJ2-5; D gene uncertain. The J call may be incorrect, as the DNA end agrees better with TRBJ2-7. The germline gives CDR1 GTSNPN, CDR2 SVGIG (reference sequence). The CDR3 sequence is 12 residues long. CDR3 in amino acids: CACPLVSYEQYF. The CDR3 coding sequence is TGTGCCTGCCCTCTAGTCTCCTACGAGCAGTACTTC.

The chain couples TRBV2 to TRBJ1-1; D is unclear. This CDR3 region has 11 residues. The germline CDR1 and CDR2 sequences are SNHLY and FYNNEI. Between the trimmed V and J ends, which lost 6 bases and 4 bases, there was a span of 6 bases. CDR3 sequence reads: CASRSVTEAFF. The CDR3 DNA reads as TGTGCCAGCAGATCGGTCACTGAAGCTTTCTTT.

CDR3 coding DNA: TGTGCCAGTAGTATGTCGGGGAATCAGCCCCAGCATTTT. Amino acid sequence: CASSMSGNQPQHF. The V gene is TRBV19, the J gene TRBJ1-5; D gene unclear. The CDR3 length is 13 residues. Trimming cost V 3 bases and J 4 bases, with 7 bases left between them. Looked up from germline, CDR1 is LNHDA and CDR2 is SQIVND (reference sequence).

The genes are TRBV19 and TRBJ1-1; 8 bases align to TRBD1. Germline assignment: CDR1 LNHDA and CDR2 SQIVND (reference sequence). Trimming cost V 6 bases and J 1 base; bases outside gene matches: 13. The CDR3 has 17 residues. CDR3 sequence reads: CASRSGGFRMENTEAFF. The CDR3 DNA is TGTGCCAGTAGGTCAGGGGGCTTTAGAATGGAGAACACTGAAGCTTTCTTT.

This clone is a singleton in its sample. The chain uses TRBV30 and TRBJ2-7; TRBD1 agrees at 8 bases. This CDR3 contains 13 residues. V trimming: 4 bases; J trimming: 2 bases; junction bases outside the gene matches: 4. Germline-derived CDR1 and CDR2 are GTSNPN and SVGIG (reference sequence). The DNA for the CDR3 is TGTGCCTGGATTCCACAGGGGGCCTACGAGCAGTACTTC. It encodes CAWIPQGAYEQYF. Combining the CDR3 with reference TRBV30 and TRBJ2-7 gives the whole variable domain SQTIHQWPATLVQPVGSPLSLECTVEGTSNPNLYWYRQAAGRGLQLLFYSVGIGQISSEVPQNLSASRPQDRQFILSSKKLLLSDSGFYLCAWIPQGAYEQYFGPGTRLTVT.

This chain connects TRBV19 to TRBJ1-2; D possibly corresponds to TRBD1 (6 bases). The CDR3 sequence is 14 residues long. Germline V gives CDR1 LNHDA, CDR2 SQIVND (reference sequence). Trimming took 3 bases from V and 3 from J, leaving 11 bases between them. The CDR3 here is CASSITGRHYGYTF. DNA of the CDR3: TGTGCCAGTAGTATTACAGGGCGGCACTATGGCTACACCTTC.

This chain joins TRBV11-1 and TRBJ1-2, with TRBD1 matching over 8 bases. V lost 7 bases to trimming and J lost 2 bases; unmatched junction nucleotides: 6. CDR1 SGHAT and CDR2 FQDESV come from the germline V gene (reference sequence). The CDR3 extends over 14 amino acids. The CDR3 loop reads CASTQGAGNYGYTF. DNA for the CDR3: TGTGCCAGCACCCAGGGGGCAGGGAACTATGGCTACACCTTC.

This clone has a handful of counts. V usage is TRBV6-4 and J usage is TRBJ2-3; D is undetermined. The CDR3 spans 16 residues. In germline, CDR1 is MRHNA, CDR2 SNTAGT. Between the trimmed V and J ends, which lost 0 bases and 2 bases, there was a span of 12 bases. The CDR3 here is CASSDSGGGTTDTQYF. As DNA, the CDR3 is TGTGCCAGCAGTGACTCAGGCGGCGGAACCACAGATACGCAGTATTTT.

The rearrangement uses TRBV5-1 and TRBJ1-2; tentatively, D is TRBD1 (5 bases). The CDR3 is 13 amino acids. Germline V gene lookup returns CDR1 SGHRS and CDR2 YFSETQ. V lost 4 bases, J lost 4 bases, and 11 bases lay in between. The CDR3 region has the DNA TGCGCCAGCAGCGCGGGACGTGTCTATGGCTACACCTTC. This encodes CASSAGRVYGYTF.

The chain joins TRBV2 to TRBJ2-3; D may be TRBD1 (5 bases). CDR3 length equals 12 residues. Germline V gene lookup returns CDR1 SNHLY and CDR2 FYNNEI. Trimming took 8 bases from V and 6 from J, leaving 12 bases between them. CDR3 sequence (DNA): TGTGCCAGCGGACATAAATCGGATACGCAGTATTTT. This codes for CASGHKSDTQYF.

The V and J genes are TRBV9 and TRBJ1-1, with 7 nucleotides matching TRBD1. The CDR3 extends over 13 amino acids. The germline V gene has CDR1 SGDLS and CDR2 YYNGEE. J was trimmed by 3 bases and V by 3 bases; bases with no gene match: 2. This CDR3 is CASSGQGYTEAFF. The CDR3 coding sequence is TGTGCCAGCAGCGGACAGGGTTACACTGAAGCTTTCTTT.

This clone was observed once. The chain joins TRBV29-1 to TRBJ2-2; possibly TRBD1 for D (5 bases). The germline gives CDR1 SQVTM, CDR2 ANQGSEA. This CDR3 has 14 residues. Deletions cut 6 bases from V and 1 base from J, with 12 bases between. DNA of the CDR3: TGCAGCGTGACCACAAGGGGGAACACCGGGGAGCTGTTTTTT. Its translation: CSVTTRGNTGELFF.

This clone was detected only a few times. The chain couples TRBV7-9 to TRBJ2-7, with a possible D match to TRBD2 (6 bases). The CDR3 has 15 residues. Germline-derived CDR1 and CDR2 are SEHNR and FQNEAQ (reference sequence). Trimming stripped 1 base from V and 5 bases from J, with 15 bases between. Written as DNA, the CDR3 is TGTGCCAGCAGCTTAGGGACTATCCTCAAAGACGAGCAGTACTTC. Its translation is CASSLGTILKDEQYF. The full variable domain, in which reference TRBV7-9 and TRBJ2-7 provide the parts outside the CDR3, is DTGVSQNPRHKITKRGQNVTFRCDPISEHNRLYWYRQTLGQGPEFLTYFQNEAQLEKSRLLSDRFSAERPKGSFSTLEIQRTEQGDSAMYLCASSLGTILKDEQYFGPGTRLTVT.

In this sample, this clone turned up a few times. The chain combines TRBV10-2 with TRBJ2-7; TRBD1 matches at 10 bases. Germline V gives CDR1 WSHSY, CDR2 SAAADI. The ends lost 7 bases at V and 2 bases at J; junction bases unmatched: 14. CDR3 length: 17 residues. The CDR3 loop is CASMPGQGHLTAYEQYF. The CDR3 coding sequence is TGCGCCAGCATGCCGGGACAGGGGCACCTTACAGCCTACGAGCAGTACTTC.

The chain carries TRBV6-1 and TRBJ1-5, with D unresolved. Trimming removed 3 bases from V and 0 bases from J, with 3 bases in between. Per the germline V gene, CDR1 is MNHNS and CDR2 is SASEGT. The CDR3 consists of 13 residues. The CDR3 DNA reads TGTGCCAGCAGTGACAATAGCAATCAGCCCCAGCATTTT. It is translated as CASSDNSNQPQHF.

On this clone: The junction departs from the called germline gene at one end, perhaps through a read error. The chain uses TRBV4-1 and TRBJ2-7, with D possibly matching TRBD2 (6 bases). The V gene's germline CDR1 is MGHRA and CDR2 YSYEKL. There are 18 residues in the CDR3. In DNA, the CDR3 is TGCGCCAGCAGCCAAGATGGGGTGCGGGAACCCGGGTCCTGCGAGCAGTACTTC. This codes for CASSQDGVREPGSCEQYF.

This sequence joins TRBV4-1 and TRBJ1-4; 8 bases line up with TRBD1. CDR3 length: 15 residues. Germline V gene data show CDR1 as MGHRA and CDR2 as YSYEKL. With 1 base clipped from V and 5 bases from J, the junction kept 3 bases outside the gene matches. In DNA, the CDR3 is TGCGCCAGCAGCCAAGTGGGGACAGGAAATGAAAAACTGTTTTTT. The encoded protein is CASSQVGTGNEKLFF.

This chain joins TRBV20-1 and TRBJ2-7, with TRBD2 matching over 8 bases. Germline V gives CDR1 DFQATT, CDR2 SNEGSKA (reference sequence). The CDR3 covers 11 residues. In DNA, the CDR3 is TGCAAACCGGGAGGGGCCTACGAGCAGTACTTC. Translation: CKPGGAYEQYF.

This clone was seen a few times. The CDR3 nucleotides read TGCGCCAGCAGCCAAGACTTGAGACTAGCATACAATGAGCAGTTCTTC. Translated: CASSQDLRLAYNEQFF. The rearrangement links TRBV4-3 to TRBJ2-1, with 7 nucleotides matching TRBD2. V shed 0 bases and J 4 bases; nucleotides not matched to a gene: 6. This CDR3 is 16 amino acids long. CDR1 LGHNA and CDR2 YSLEER come from the germline V gene.

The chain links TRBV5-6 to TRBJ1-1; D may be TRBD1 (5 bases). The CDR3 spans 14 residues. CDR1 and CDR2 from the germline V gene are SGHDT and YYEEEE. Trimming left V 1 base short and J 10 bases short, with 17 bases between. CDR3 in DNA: TGTGCCAGCAGCTTGCGGGCAGGGCGGTCCAGAGCTTTCTTT. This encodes CASSLRAGRSRAFF.

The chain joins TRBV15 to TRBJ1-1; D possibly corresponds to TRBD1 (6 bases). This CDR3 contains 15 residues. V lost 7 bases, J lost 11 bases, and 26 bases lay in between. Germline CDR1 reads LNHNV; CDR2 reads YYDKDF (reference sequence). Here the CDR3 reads CATKSTIGRGHWAFF. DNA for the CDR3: TGTGCCACCAAGTCAACGATAGGCAGGGGCCACTGGGCTTTCTTT.

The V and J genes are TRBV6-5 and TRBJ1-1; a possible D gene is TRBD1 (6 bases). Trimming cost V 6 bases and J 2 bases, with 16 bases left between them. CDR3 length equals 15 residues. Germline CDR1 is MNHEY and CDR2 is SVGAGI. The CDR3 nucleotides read TGTGCCAGCAGCCCCCCGACGGACAGCAACACTGAAGCTTTCTTT. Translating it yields CASSPPTDSNTEAFF.